The next 26 T cell receptor beta chains were all read from a single sample in a study of T cells after yellow fever vaccination. MiXCR, applied by TCRdb to the 5' RACE reads, yields one record per CDR3 protein. The sample yields tens of thousands of distinct CDR3 sequences, more than 5.5% seen once. The sequencing here drew on CD8+ T cells sorted from PBMCs, taken about 5 days after the first yellow fever vaccination. The receptor set was obtained from a man aged 18 to 29 who received the YFV17D yellow fever vaccine.

The chain recombines TRBV7-2 with TRBJ2-1; perhaps TRBD2 as D (6 bases). Trimming pared 5 bases from V and 0 bases from J, leaving 11 bases between. Germline V gene data show CDR1 as SGHTA and CDR2 as FQGNSA. The CDR3 runs 15 residues. CDR3 nucleotides: TGTGCCAGCAGCGAGTACGGGGGCTCCTACAATGAGCAGTTCTTC. Its translation: CASSEYGGSYNEQFF. The full variable domain, its missing parts supplied by reference TRBV7-2 and TRBJ2-1, is GAGVSQSPSNKVTEKGKDVELRCDPISGHTALYWYRQSLGQGLEFLIYFQGNSAPDKSGLPSDRFSAERTGGSVSTLTIQRTQQEDSAVYLCASSEYGGSYNEQFFGPGTRLTVL.

The table lists this clonotype with many counts. The rearrangement uses TRBV12-3 or TRBV12-4 and TRBJ2-1; D not resolved. V lost 6 bases to trimming and J lost 6 bases, with 12 bases between them. The CDR3 consists of 13 residues. The CDR3 loop is CASSSAPFNEQFF. In DNA, the CDR3 is TGTGCCAGCAGCTCCGCCCCCTTCAATGAGCAGTTCTTC.

In its sample, this clonotype was seen many times. The chain carries TRBV27 and TRBJ1-4, with 8 bases matching TRBD1. J gave up 0 bases and V 2 bases, and 14 bases lay outside the gene matches. The germline CDR1 and CDR2 sequences are MNHEY and SMNVEV (reference sequence). This CDR3 is built from 20 residues. The CDR3 DNA reads TGTGCCAGCAGTTTAGTTCTCGCGGACAGGGACCCTCCAACTAATGAAAAACTGTTTTTT. Its translation: CASSLVLADRDPPTNEKLFF.

The J gene is TRBJ1-4, the V gene TRBV5-1; TRBD1 aligns across 8 bases. V lost 0 bases, J lost 7 bases, and 5 bases stayed unmatched. CDR1 is SGHRS and CDR2 is YFSETQ in the germline V gene. This CDR3 has 15 amino acids. CDR3 DNA sequence: TGCGCCAGCAGCTTGGCAGGGGGCGGAGGTGAAAAACTGTTTTTT. This codes for CASSLAGGGGEKLFF.

This rearrangement joins TRBV20-1 to TRBJ2-3; 10 nucleotides agree with TRBD1. The germline V gene has CDR1 DFQATT and CDR2 SNEGSKA (reference sequence). With 6 bases clipped from V and 2 bases from J, the junction kept 8 bases outside the gene matches. The CDR3 loop spans 15 amino acids. This CDR3 is CSARGGTGVTDTQYF. The DNA for the CDR3 is TGCAGTGCCCGAGGTGGGACAGGGGTCACAGATACGCAGTATTTT.

This clonotype was recorded at least ten times. The rearrangement links TRBV4-3 to TRBJ2-1; TRBD2 might be the D (5 bases). This CDR3 has 14 amino acids. Between the trimmed V and J ends, which lost 0 bases and 5 bases, there was a span of 8 bases. Germline loops: CDR1 LGHNA, CDR2 YSLEER. CDR3 sequence: CASSQDIGDNEQFF. In DNA form, the CDR3 reads TGCGCCAGCAGCCAAGATATCGGGGACAATGAGCAGTTCTTC.

Ten or more counts support this clonotype. In nucleotides, the CDR3 is TGTGCCAGCAGCAGCCTAGCGGGGACTTCCAATGAGCAGTTCTTC. Its translation is CASSSLAGTSNEQFF. This chain links TRBV4-2 with TRBJ2-1, with 9 bases that match TRBD2. V gave up 5 bases and J gave up 6 bases; unmatched junction bases: 8. The CDR3 runs to 15 residues. Germline-derived CDR1 and CDR2 are LGHNA and YNFKEQ.

This clonotype was recorded once. This clone may be a read error of a much larger clone one base away. This rearrangement joins TRBV29-1 to TRBJ1-3; tentative D call: TRBD1 (5 bases). CDR3 length: 13 residues. The germline gives CDR1 SQVTM, CDR2 ANQGSEA. The V and J ends lost 6 bases and 0 bases respectively, with 9 bases between them. CDR3 nucleotide sequence: TGCAGCGTCAGGGAGATCTCTGGAAACACCATATATTTT. Translation gives CSVREISGNTIYF.

This clonotype was counted at least ten times. This chain uses TRBV7-9 with TRBJ2-4; no definite D call. The CDR3 sequence is 14 residues long. Trimming cost V 5 bases and J 2 bases, with 10 bases left between them. Germline CDR1 is SEHNR and CDR2 is FQNEAQ (reference sequence). The CDR3 protein is CASSPSETKNIQYF. In DNA form, the CDR3 reads TGTGCCAGCAGCCCCTCAGAGACCAAAAACATTCAGTACTTC.

V gene TRBV4-3 combines with J gene TRBJ1-4; 7 bases map to TRBD1. CDR1 is LGHNA and CDR2 is YSLEER in the germline V gene. The CDR3 contains 16 residues. Trimming took 0 bases from V and 16 from J; bases not matched to a gene: 17. Written as DNA, the CDR3 is TGCGCCAGCAGCCAAGAATTCGACAGGGATCGACAGCGCTGGTTTTTT. Translated, it gives CASSQEFDRDRQRWFF.

The sample holds many counts of this clonotype. The chain combines TRBV11-2 with TRBJ2-7; no reliable D call. Germline CDR1 reads SGHAT; CDR2 reads FQNNGV. V gave up 0 bases and J gave up 2 bases, with 5 bases separating them. The CDR3 contains 13 residues. As DNA, the CDR3 is TGTGCCAGCAGCTTAGACTTCCCCTACGAGCAGTACTTC. Translating it yields CASSLDFPYEQYF.

This clonotype was seen at least ten times. The chain joins TRBV6-1 to TRBJ2-4; 12 nucleotides agree with TRBD1. V shed 0 bases and J 8 bases; nucleotides not matched to a gene: 5. From germline, CDR1 is MNHNS and CDR2 SASEGT. The length of the CDR3 is 16 residues. The CDR3 spells CASSEAQGTGGDIQYF. Here the CDR3 DNA reads TGTGCCAGCAGTGAAGCGCAGGGGACAGGGGGCGACATTCAGTACTTC.

This rearrangement joins TRBV4-1 to TRBJ2-7; D is possibly TRBD2 (5 bases). V dropped 0 bases and J dropped 2 bases, with 11 bases sitting between them. Germline V CDR1 and CDR2: MGHRA, YSYEKL. The CDR3 contains 15 residues. In DNA form, the CDR3 reads TGCGCCAGCAGCCAAGATCGGAGGAATCCCTACGAGCAGTACTTC. It is translated as CASSQDRRNPYEQYF.

There are a few counts of this clonotype. The V gene is TRBV4-3, the J gene TRBJ2-1; tentatively, D is TRBD2 (5 bases). The CDR3 loop spans 14 amino acids. Trimming cost V 1 base and J 4 bases, with 8 bases left between them. Germline V gene lookup returns CDR1 LGHNA and CDR2 YSLEER. The CDR3 DNA sequence: TGCGCCAGCAGCCAAGTCCCGGGGTACAATGAGCAGTTCTTC. Residues: CASSQVPGYNEQFF.

This sequence joins TRBV6-1 and TRBJ2-5, with 8 bases identical to TRBD2. V lost 6 bases, J lost 1 base, and 4 bases stayed unmatched. The CDR3 has 14 residues. The germline V gene encodes CDR1 MNHNS and CDR2 SASEGT. CDR3: CASSAGTSQETQYF. The CDR3, as DNA: TGTGCCAGCAGCGCCGGGACTAGCCAAGAGACCCAGTACTTC.

This clonotype was recorded a few times. This sequence joins TRBV15 and TRBJ2-1, with 12 nucleotides matching TRBD1. With 3 bases clipped from V and 8 bases from J, the junction kept 8 bases outside the gene matches. This CDR3 region has 16 residues. Germline V CDR1 and CDR2: LNHNV, YYDKDF (reference sequence). Written as DNA, the CDR3 is TGTGCCACCAGCAGCACCGGGACAGGGGGCTCCGATGAGCAGTTCTTC. It translates to CATSSTGTGGSDEQFF.

J is TRBJ1-2 and V is TRBV20-1; possible D gene TRBD1, 6 bases. CDR1 DFQATT and CDR2 SNEGSKA come from the germline V gene (reference sequence). This CDR3 comprises 16 residues. The V end was cut by 2 bases, the J end by 4 bases, with 20 bases between. CDR3 coding DNA: TGCAGTGCTAGAAGTTTCTCGGACAGTGGGATCTATGGCTACACCTTC. It specifies CSARSFSDSGIYGYTF.

This clonotype was recorded a few times. V usage is TRBV12-3 or TRBV12-4 and J usage is TRBJ2-7; TRBD1 aligns across 9 bases. Trimming cost V 4 bases and J 3 bases; bases outside gene matches: 4. The CDR3 spans 14 residues. Here the CDR3 DNA reads TGTGCCAGCAGTTGGAACAGGGGGCTCTACGAGCAGTACTTC. It encodes CASSWNRGLYEQYF.

The chain employs TRBV6-2 or TRBV6-3 and TRBJ2-1; D remains unclear. Germline-derived CDR1 and CDR2 are MNHEY and SVGEGT. The CDR3 extends over 12 amino acids. V lost 4 bases to trimming and J lost 3 bases, with 4 bases between them. DNA of the CDR3: TGTGCCAGCAGTTTCCTCTACAATGAGCAGTTCTTC. It specifies CASSFLYNEQFF.

This clonotype was found many times. V gene TRBV20-1 combines with J gene TRBJ2-3; 9 bases fit TRBD1. Trimming at V came to 6 bases and at J to 6 bases, leaving 10 bases not matched to a gene. This CDR3 spans 14 amino acids. The germline V gene encodes CDR1 DFQATT and CDR2 SNEGSKA (reference sequence). CDR3 coding DNA: TGCAGTGCGAAGGGACAGGGATCTAGGGATACGCAGTATTTT. As protein: CSAKGQGSRDTQYF.

This clonotype was detected a few times. The chain links TRBV7-2 to TRBJ2-5; TRBD2 matches at 11 bases. This CDR3 region has 17 residues. The trim removed 4 bases at V and 2 bases at J, leaving 9 bases unmatched. CDR1 and CDR2 (germline): SGHTA, FQGNSA. The CDR3 nucleotides read TGTGCCAGCAGCTCGATGACTAGCGGGGCGGTACAAGAGACCCAGTACTTC. This codes for CASSSMTSGAVQETQYF. The whole variable domain, remainder taken from reference TRBV7-2 and TRBJ2-5, is GAGVSQSPSNKVTEKGKDVELRCDPISGHTALYWYRQSLGQGLEFLIYFQGNSAPDKSGLPSDRFSAERTGGSVSTLTIQRTQQEDSAVYLCASSSMTSGAVQETQYFGPGTRLLVL.

The chain uses TRBV4-1 and TRBJ1-4; D is unresolved. This CDR3 region has 15 residues. The germline CDR1 and CDR2 sequences are MGHRA and YSYEKL. Trimming took 1 base from V and 2 from J, leaving 8 bases between them. As DNA, the CDR3 is TGCGCCAGCAGCCAAGGGGGAAACACTAATGAAAAACTGTTTTTT. Amino acids: CASSQGGNTNEKLFF.

The V gene is TRBV27, the J gene TRBJ2-5; 9 bases are shared with TRBD1. The J segment lost 5 bases and the V segment lost 6 bases, leaving 10 bases of the junction unmatched. The CDR3 spans 15 residues. Looked up from germline, CDR1 is MNHEY and CDR2 is SMNVEV (reference sequence). This CDR3 is CASRRVQGAWETQYF. The CDR3 coding sequence is TGTGCCAGCAGGAGGGTACAGGGGGCGTGGGAGACCCAGTACTTC.

This clonotype was seen at least ten times. The V gene is TRBV7-9, the J gene TRBJ1-1; 10 bases line up with TRBD1. Germline CDR1 and CDR2: SEHNR and FQNEAQ (reference sequence). The CDR3 length is 12 residues. Trimming cost V 1 base and J 12 bases; bases outside gene matches: 2. Here the CDR3 reads CASSLGTGGPFF. The CDR3 nucleotides read TGTGCCAGCAGCTTAGGGACAGGGGGACCTTTCTTT.

This clonotype has a count of ten or more. The V and J genes are TRBV4-3 and TRBJ2-5, with D maybe TRBD1 (5 bases). V lost 1 base to trimming and J lost 3 bases, with 12 bases between them. Germline CDR1 reads LGHNA; CDR2 reads YSLEER. The CDR3 spans 15 residues. The CDR3, as DNA: TGCGCCAGCAGCCAAGGGATAGGGGTGAAAGAGACCCAGTACTTC. This gives the protein CASSQGIGVKETQYF.

The table lists this clonotype with a few counts. The gene calls are TRBV7-2 and TRBJ1-2; 9 bases are a match to TRBD1. The germline CDR1 and CDR2 sequences are SGHTA and FQGNSA. V lost 6 bases and J lost 2; bases outside the gene matches: 4. There are 14 residues in the CDR3. The CDR3 region is CASSYTGGNYGYTF. The CDR3, as DNA: TGTGCCAGCAGTTATACAGGGGGCAACTATGGCTACACCTTC.